The clone carrying this T cell receptor beta chain was seen ten or more times. Only in-frame clones appear in the TCRdb table, and some are missing; sequencing was by immunoSEQ multiplex PCR. The data contain roughly 150,000 clones, more than 60% of them singletons. The germline gives CDR1 SGDLS, CDR2 YYNGEE. The CDR3 loop spans 16 amino acids. Trimming took 4 bases from V and 6 from J; bases not matched to a gene: 11. This entry is derived from a study of blood T cell repertoires in COVID-19. Study background: Donors in the United States, Italy and Spain gave samples during acute or convalescent COVID-19.

This chain connects TRBV9 to TRBJ2-2; 8 nucleotides match TRBD1. Sequenced sample: peripheral blood. This clonotype was sampled from a man aged 65 to 85 with acute or convalescent COVID-19. The CDR3 region has the DNA TGTGCCAGCAGCATTTTCACGCAGGGGGCGGCCGGGGAGCTGTTTTTT. This encodes CASSIFTQGAAGELFF. Supplemented by reference TRBV9 and TRBJ2-2, the full variable domain reads DSGVTQTPKHLITATGQRVTLRCSPRSGDLSVYWYQQSLDQGLQFLIQYYNGEERAKGNILERFSAQQFPDLHSELNLSSLELGDSALYFCASSIFTQGAAGELFFGEGSRLTVL.